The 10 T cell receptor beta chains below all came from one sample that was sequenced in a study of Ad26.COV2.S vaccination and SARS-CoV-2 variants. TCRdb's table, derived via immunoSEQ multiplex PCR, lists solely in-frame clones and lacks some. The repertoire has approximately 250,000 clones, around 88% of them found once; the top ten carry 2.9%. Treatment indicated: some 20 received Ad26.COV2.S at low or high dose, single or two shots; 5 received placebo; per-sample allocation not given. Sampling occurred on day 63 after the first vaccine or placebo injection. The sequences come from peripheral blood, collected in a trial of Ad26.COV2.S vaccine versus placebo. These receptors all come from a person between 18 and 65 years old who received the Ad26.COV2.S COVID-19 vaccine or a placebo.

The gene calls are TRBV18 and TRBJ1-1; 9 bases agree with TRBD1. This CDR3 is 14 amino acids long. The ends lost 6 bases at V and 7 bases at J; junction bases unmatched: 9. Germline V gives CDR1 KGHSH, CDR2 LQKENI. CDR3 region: CASSRTGVGGEAFF. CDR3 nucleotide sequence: TGTGCCAGCTCGCGGACAGGGGTCGGAGGTGAAGCTTTCTTT.

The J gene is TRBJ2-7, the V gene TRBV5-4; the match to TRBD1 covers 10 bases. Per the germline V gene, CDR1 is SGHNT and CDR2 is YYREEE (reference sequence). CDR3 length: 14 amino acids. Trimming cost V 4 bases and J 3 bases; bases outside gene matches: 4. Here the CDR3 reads CASSRDRGDYEQYV. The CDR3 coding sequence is TGTGCCAGCAGCCGGGACAGGGGAGACTACGAGCAGTACGTC.

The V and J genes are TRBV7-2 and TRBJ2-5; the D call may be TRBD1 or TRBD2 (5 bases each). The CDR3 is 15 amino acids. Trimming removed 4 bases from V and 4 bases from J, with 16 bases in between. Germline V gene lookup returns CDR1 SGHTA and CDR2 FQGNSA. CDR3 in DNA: TGTGCCAGCAGCTCCCCCCCGGGGACGGGAGAGACCCAGTACTTC. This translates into CASSSPPGTGETQYF.

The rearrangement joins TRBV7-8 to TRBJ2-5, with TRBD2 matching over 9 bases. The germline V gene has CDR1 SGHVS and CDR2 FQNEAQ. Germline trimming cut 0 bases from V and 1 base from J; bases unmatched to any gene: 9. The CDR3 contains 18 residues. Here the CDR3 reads CASSLALIAGEIQETQYF. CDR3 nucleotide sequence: TGTGCCAGCAGCTTAGCGCTAATAGCGGGGGAAATCCAAGAGACCCAGTACTTC.

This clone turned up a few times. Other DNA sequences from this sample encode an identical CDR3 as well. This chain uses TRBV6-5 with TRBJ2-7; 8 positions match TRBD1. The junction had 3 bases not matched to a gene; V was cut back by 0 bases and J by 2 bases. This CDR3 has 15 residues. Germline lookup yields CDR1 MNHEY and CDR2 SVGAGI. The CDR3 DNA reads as TGTGCCAGCAGTTACTCAGGACAGGGTCCCTACGAGCAGTACTTC. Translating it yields CASSYSGQGPYEQYF.

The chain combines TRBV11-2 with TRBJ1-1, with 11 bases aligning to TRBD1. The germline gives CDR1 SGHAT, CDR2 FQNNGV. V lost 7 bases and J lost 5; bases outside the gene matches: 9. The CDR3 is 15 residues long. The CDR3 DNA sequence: TGTGCCAGCAACTTCCGGACAGGGGGCTCGACTGAAGCTTTCTTT. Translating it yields CASNFRTGGSTEAFF.

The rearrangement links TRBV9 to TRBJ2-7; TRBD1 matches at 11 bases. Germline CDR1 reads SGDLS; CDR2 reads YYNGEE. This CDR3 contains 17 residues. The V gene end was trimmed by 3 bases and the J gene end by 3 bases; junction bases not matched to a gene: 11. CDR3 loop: CASSGPVPGQGDYEQYF. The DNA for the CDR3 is TGTGCCAGCAGCGGTCCCGTTCCGGGACAGGGGGACTACGAGCAGTACTTC.

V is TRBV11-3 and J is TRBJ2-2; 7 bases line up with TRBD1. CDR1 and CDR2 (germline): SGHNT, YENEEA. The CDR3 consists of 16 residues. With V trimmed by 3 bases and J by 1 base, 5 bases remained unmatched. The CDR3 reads CASSFYRTGNTGELFF. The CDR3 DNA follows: TGTGCCAGCAGCTTCTATCGGACAGGGAACACCGGGGAGCTGTTTTTT.

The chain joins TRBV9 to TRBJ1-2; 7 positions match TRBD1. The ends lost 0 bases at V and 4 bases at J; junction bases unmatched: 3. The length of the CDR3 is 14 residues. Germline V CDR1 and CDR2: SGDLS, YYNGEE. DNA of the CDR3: TGTGCCAGCAGCGTAGCAGGGGGTGGCTATGGCTACACCTTC. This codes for CASSVAGGGYGYTF.

In nucleotides, the CDR3 is TGTGCCAGCAGCCCTAACGGGGCACCTGCTCCTAACTATGGCTACACCTTC. The encoded protein is CASSPNGAPAPNYGYTF. The V call is TRBV7-9, the J call TRBJ1-2; TRBD1 might be the D (5 bases). Trimming removed 5 bases at V and 0 bases at J, with 19 bases between. Germline V gene lookup returns CDR1 SEHNR and CDR2 FQNEAQ (reference sequence). The CDR3 loop spans 17 amino acids.